These T cell receptor beta chains were read from a single sample in a study of blood T cell repertoires in COVID-19. Measured with immunoSEQ multiplex PCR; TCRdb has only the in-frame clones, and not every one. Here the sample spans about 300,000 clones, around 90% being singletons. The specimen was peripheral blood. These receptors originate from a man in his 70s with acute or convalescent COVID-19. Each CDR3 is given with its conserved first and last residue. A D gene is named only where the DNA matches it firmly. Clone size is stated in some rows and not others, as once, few, many or a class when expanded.

V,J,D,size,DNA,CDR3
TRBV7-9,TRBJ1-6,NA,few,TGTGCCAGCAGCCTTTCCAGTTCACCCCTCCACTTT,CASSLSSSPLHF
TRBV25-1,TRBJ1-6,NA,NA,TGTGCCAGCAGTGTCAACTCGGGACACGGGAATTCACCCCTCCACTTT,CASSVNSGHGNSPLHF
TRBV28,TRBJ2-1,TRBD2,NA,TGTGCCAGCAGTTTAAGGACTAGCGGGGTCAATGAGCAGTTCTTC,CASSLRTSGVNEQFF
TRBV2,TRBJ2-7,NA,NA,TGTGCCAGCACCGAAGGGGCCCTCTCCTACGAGCAGTACTTC,CASTEGALSYEQYF
TRBV5-1,TRBJ2-1,TRBD2,NA,TGCGCCAGCAGCGACGGGGGGAGTAGGGATGAGCAGTTCTTC,CASSDGGSRDEQFF
TRBV11-3,TRBJ2-7,TRBD2,once,TGTGCCAGCAGCGCGGGACTAGAGGACGAGCAGTACTTC,CASSAGLEDEQYF
TRBV7-2,TRBJ2-5,NA,once,TGTGCCAGCACGTCGACCACAGAAGAGACCCAGTACTTC,CASTSTTEETQYF
TRBV4-1,TRBJ2-7,TRBD1,NA,TGCGCCAGCAGCCAGGACAGGGGGCCTTACGAGCAGTACTTC,CASSQDRGPYEQYF
TRBV18,TRBJ1-1,NA,NA,TGTGCCAGCTCACCAGTTACAGGGAAAAGTGAAGCTTTCTTT,CASSPVTGKSEAFF
TRBV7-2,TRBJ1-2,TRBD1,NA,TGTGCCAGCAGTCGGGACAGGAACTATGGCTACACCTTC,CASSRDRNYGYTF
TRBV7-9,TRBJ1-2,NA,NA,TGTGCCAGCAGCTTGAACCAGGCATCCTATGGCCACACCTTC,CASSLNQASYGHTF
TRBV2,TRBJ1-2,NA,NA,TGTGCCAGCAGTGGATCGGGGTCTTTTGGCTACACCTTC,CASSGSGSFGYTF
TRBV29-1,TRBJ2-1,TRBD2,NA,TGCAGCGTCAAAGGACTAGCGGGAAGCTTTAGTCCAGACAATGAGCAGTTCTTC,CSVKGLAGSFSPDNEQFF
TRBV11-2,TRBJ1-2,NA,NA,TGTGCCAGCAGCACCCTCGCCCGAGGTGGCTACACCTTC,CASSTLARGGYTF
TRBV21-1,TRBJ1-5,NA,NA,TGTGCCAGCAGCAGACTGGATCCGAAGGGAGGACAGGGAATTTATCAGCCCCAGCATTTT,CASSRLDPKGGQGIYQPQHF
TRBV4-2,TRBJ2-2,TRBD2,NA,TGTGCCAGCAGAGCGACTAGCGGGAACTCGAACACCGGGGAGCTGTTTTTT,CASRATSGNSNTGELFF
TRBV20-1,TRBJ2-7,NA,NA,TGCAGTGCTACGGGAGACTACGAGCAGTACTTC,CSATGDYEQYF
TRBV5-1,TRBJ2-2,TRBD2,NA,TGCGCCAGCAGCTCTAGGACTAGCGGGAACACCGGGGAGCTGTTTTTT,CASSSRTSGNTGELFF
TRBV9,TRBJ1-6,NA,NA,TGTGCCAGCAGCGTAGATCACAGGTATAATTCACCCCTCCACTTT,CASSVDHRYNSPLHF
TRBV12-5,TRBJ1-1,TRBD1,few,TGTGCTAGTGACGACAGGGGAGTGCCTGAAGCTTTCTTT,CASDDRGVPEAFF
TRBV5-1,TRBJ2-2,NA,NA,TGCGCCAGCAGCCTGACCGGGACACGCGGAACCGGGGAGCTGTTTTTT,CASSLTGTRGTGELFF
TRBV19,TRBJ1-5,NA,NA,TGTGCCAGTAGGCCCCGGGGAGGGCAGGATCAGCCCCAGCATTTT,CASRPRGGQDQPQHF
TRBV7-9,TRBJ1-5,TRBD1,NA,TGTGCCAGCAGCCACGCCGGGACAGGGGCTAATCAGCCCCAGCATTTT,CASSHAGTGANQPQHF
TRBV6-5,TRBJ1-1,TRBD1,NA,TGTGCCAGCAGGTCCGGACAGGGCCATGGAGCTTTCTTT,CASRSGQGHGAFF
TRBV4-3,TRBJ1-2,TRBD1,NA,TGCGCCAGCAGCCAAGATCTTCGGGACAGGGTACCCTATGGCTACACCTTC,CASSQDLRDRVPYGYTF
TRBV4-1,TRBJ2-3,TRBD2,NA,TGCGCCAGCAGCCAAGAAGCGGGGGCAAGGGGTACGCAGTATTTT,CASSQEAGARGTQYF
TRBV6-5,TRBJ2-7,TRBD2,NA,TGTGCCAGCAGTTACTCGACTAGCGGAAACTACGAGCAGTACTTC,CASSYSTSGNYEQYF
TRBV4-1,TRBJ2-7,TRBD1,NA,TGCGCCAGCAGCCAGGAGGACAGGGTAAGCTACGAGCAGTACTTC,CASSQEDRVSYEQYF
TRBV5-1,TRBJ2-1,NA,NA,TGCGCCAGCAGCTTGGCGCACAATTCCTACAATGAGCAGTTCTTC,CASSLAHNSYNEQFF
TRBV30,TRBJ2-7,TRBD2,NA,TGTGCCTGGAGTCGGACTAGCGGGAGACCCTACGAGCAGTACTTC,CAWSRTSGRPYEQYF
TRBV11-3,TRBJ2-7,NA,NA,TGTGCCAGCAGCCCTACCGGGACAAACTACGAGCAGTACTTC,CASSPTGTNYEQYF
TRBV20-1,TRBJ1-6,TRBD1,NA,TGCAGTGCTAGTTATGGGACAGCTTACCGAAGCTCCTATAATTCACCCCTCCACTTT,CSASYGTAYRSSYNSPLHF
TRBV6-6,TRBJ2-1,NA,NA,TGTGCCAGCAGTTACGCGGTAAGCTCCTACAATGAGCAGTTCTTC,CASSYAVSSYNEQFF
TRBV19,TRBJ1-5,NA,NA,TGTGCCAGTAGTGCCCTGGGGAGGGGCTGGGTAAACAATCAGCCCCAGCATTTT,CASSALGRGWVNNQPQHF
TRBV10-2,TRBJ2-1,NA,NA,TGCGCCAGCAGCGAAACTAGGGGGATGAATGAGCAGTTCTTC,CASSETRGMNEQFF
TRBV18,TRBJ2-6,NA,once,TGTGCCAGCTCACAACAGGGACCTGGGGCCAACGTCCTGACTTTC,CASSQQGPGANVLTF
TRBV6-6,TRBJ2-7,TRBD1,NA,TGTGCCAGCAGTTACGCCCCCGGGACAGGGTCCTACGAGCAGTACTTC,CASSYAPGTGSYEQYF
TRBV5-4,TRBJ2-5,NA,NA,TGTGCCAGCAGCTTGTCCGGGGGTACCCAAGAGACCCAGTACTTC,CASSLSGGTQETQYF
TRBV12-3/TRBV12-4,TRBJ2-2,TRBD2,NA,TGTGCCAGCAAACTACGGGAGGGCGGGGAGCTGTTTTTT,CASKLREGGELFF
TRBV7-9,TRBJ2-5,NA,NA,TGTGCCAGCAGCCCGTCTGGGCCAGGTGGAATGACCCAGTACTTC,CASSPSGPGGMTQYF
TRBV10-3,TRBJ1-1,TRBD1,NA,TGTGCCATCAGTGAGTGGAATACAGGGGGGACTGAAGCTTTCTTT,CAISEWNTGGTEAFF
TRBV9,TRBJ2-1,TRBD1,NA,TGTGCCAGCAGCAGAGGACAGGGGGCGTTTAATGAGCAGTTCTTC,CASSRGQGAFNEQFF
TRBV9,TRBJ2-5,NA,NA,TGTGCCAGCGGGCAAACTGGAAATGCGGGGGAGACCCAGTACTTC,CASGQTGNAGETQYF
TRBV9,TRBJ2-2,NA,NA,TGTGCCAGCAGCGCCCAAGTGTCTAGTCCCGCCGGGGAGCTGTTTTTT,CASSAQVSSPAGELFF
TRBV24-1,TRBJ2-3,TRBD2,NA,TGTGCCACCAGTGGTCGGGGGGGGAGTGGGACAGATACGCAGTATTTT,CATSGRGGSGTDTQYF
TRBV5-5,TRBJ2-7,NA,once,TGTGCCACCGGGGCAGGGGGGTTCGACGAGCAGTACTTC,CATGAGGFDEQYF
TRBV5-4,TRBJ1-1,NA,NA,TGTGCCAGCAGCTTACCACGGGAGAACACTGAAGCTTTCTTT,CASSLPRENTEAFF
TRBV15,TRBJ2-7,NA,NA,TGTGCCACCAGCATTGATGGGGGCCCCTACGAGCAGTACTTC,CATSIDGGPYEQYF
TRBV9,TRBJ1-1,NA,NA,TGTGCCAGCAGCCTTCCCACTCACACTGAAGCTTTCTTT,CASSLPTHTEAFF
TRBV4-2,TRBJ2-5,NA,NA,TGTGCCAGCAGCCAAGGGCTCCAAGAGACCCAGTACTTC,CASSQGLQETQYF
TRBV5-8,TRBJ2-5,TRBD1,few,TGTGCCAGCAGCTTGGGGACAGGGGGCGTTGGAGAGACCCAGTACTTC,CASSLGTGGVGETQYF
TRBV5-5,TRBJ1-2,TRBD1,NA,TGTGCCAGCAGCGAAGAACGGGACAGGACCTATGGCTACACCTTC,CASSEERDRTYGYTF
TRBV5-4,TRBJ1-3,TRBD1,NA,TGTGCCAGCAGCTTGGGGGGACAGGACTCTGGAAACACCATATATTTT,CASSLGGQDSGNTIYF
TRBV28,TRBJ1-2,NA,NA,TGTGCCAGCAGTGTCTCAGGGTTCTATGGCTACACCTTC,CASSVSGFYGYTF
TRBV7-9,TRBJ2-7,TRBD2,NA,TGTGCCAGCAGCTGGGGACTAGCGGGAGAGAACGAGCAGTACTTC,CASSWGLAGENEQYF
TRBV11-3,TRBJ1-6,TRBD1,NA,TGTGCCAGCAACAACAGGGGGGAGTCACCCCTCCACTTT,CASNNRGESPLHF
TRBV24-1,TRBJ1-6,TRBD1,NA,TGTGCCACCAGTGACAACCACAGGGGAAGGGGCTCCTATAATTCACCCCTCCACTTT,CATSDNHRGRGSYNSPLHF